This TCR beta chain was recorded in a study of T cells in Graves' hyperthyroidism and ophthalmopathy. Germline values: CDR1 DFQATT, CDR2 SNEGSKA (reference sequence). Trimming at V came to 6 bases and at J to 8 bases, leaving 4 bases not matched to a gene. CDR3 length: 11 residues. Using RNA transcripts as the source, TCR beta CDR3 regions were amplified. A set of HTBI primers served as the primers for a first-round RT-PCR of the TCR CDR3. TCRdb reanalysed the multiplex PCR reads using MiXCR and keeps one entry per CDR3 protein. This sample has a few hundred thousand distinct CDR3 sequences, with less than 20% found just once. At least ten counts were recorded for this clonotype.

The chain uses TRBV20-1 and TRBJ2-1; 7 bases match TRBD1. Sample: blood. This sequence originates from a woman in her late teens or twenties with Graves' hyperthyroidism that later progressed to Graves' ophthalmopathy. This chain's CDR3 is CSAGQQYEQFF. Here the CDR3 DNA reads TGCAGTGCGGGACAGCAATATGAGCAGTTCTTC.